This entry concerns a single T cell receptor (beta chain). Its antigen remains unidentified. These data belong to a study of T cells after yellow fever vaccination. General study results and limits: Post-booster repertoires contained most primary-vaccination clones again (around 96% CD4, about 90% CD8). FACS-sorted repertoires could contain abundant clonotypes contaminating from the bulk population. The CD4 compartment and the CD8 compartment contained a small share of clonotypes in common.

By 5'RACE template switching, TCR cDNA was produced, with a universal primer site and UMIs added in the process. TCRdb redid the calling of the 5' RACE reads with MiXCR, one entry per CDR3 protein. The sample has fewer than 450,000 distinct CDR3 sequences; about 8.3% are singletons. Trimming cost V 8 bases and J 3 bases; bases outside gene matches: 12. This CDR3 comprises 15 residues. CDR1 and CDR2 (germline): MGHDK, SYGVNS. The specimen comprised PBMCs, sampled 45 days after the first yellow fever vaccination. The chain has TRBV25-1 and TRBJ2-7; TRBD1 agrees at 8 bases. The TCR comes from a man aged 18 to 30 who received the YFV17D yellow fever vaccine. Written as DNA, the CDR3 is TGTGCCAGCTCCACGGATACAGGGGGGATCTACGAGCAGTACTTC. Its protein product is CASSTDTGGIYEQYF.